This TCR beta chain derives from a study of T cells in Graves' hyperthyroidism and ophthalmopathy. Study details: Before treatment of any kind, peripheral blood was taken at initial diagnosis. Study outcomes and limitations: Most thyroid clonotypes with frequency above 0.001 were detected in blood.

This clonotype was counted many times. Its specificity is unknown. The TCR beta CDR3 regions underwent amplification using RNA transcripts as the source. The HTBI set primed first-round TCR CDR3 RT-PCR. TCRdb itself ran the multiplex PCR reads through MiXCR, one entry per CDR3 protein. The sample lists some 600,000 distinct CDR3 sequences; roughly 13% were seen once. Patients aged 18 to 65 had newly diagnosed hyperthyroidism that had lasted under 2 months. Germline-derived CDR1 and CDR2 are LGHDT and YNNKEL (reference sequence). V was cut by 5 bases and J by 0 bases, with 7 bases left in between. The CDR3 totals 14 residues.

The gene calls are TRBV3-1 and TRBJ2-2, with a possible D match to TRBD1 (5 bases). The clonotype originates from a woman in her 30s with Graves' hyperthyroidism that later progressed to Graves' ophthalmopathy. Source material: blood. The CDR3 here is CASSLQANTGELFF. DNA for the CDR3: TGTGCCAGCAGCTTACAGGCGAACACCGGGGAGCTGTTTTTT.